This entry lists 14 T cell receptor beta chains sequenced from one sample in a study of CD8 T cells in ankylosing spondylitis. TCRdb ran MiXCR on the 5' RACE reads and lists one entry per CDR3 protein. The data contain around 340,000 distinct CDR3 sequences, roughly 14% of them singletons. What was sequenced was blood, either unsorted or a sorted T cell fraction (not recorded which). The source is a male donor with ankylosing spondylitis or in good health (not recorded which).

This clonotype was seen only a few times. V and J are TRBV5-1 and TRBJ2-1, with 9 positions matching TRBD2. Germline V gives CDR1 SGHRS, CDR2 YFSETQ. V shed 0 bases, J shed 10 bases, and the junction held 5 bases outside the gene matches. The CDR3 runs 14 residues. The CDR3 here is CASSLAPLAGEQFF. The CDR3 bases are TGCGCCAGCAGCTTGGCCCCGCTAGCGGGAGAGCAGTTCTTC.

This clonotype was counted between two and nine times. V usage is TRBV7-2 and J usage is TRBJ1-6, with no clear D. The V gene's germline CDR1 is SGHTA and CDR2 FQGNSA. The V gene lost 4 bases and the J gene lost 0 bases, with 13 bases spanning the gap. The CDR3 length is 17 residues. CDR3 protein: CASSSAGHSSYNSPLHF. The CDR3 nucleotides are TGTGCCAGCAGCTCTGCGGGCCATAGCTCCTATAATTCACCCCTCCACTTT. Drawing the rest from reference TRBV7-2 and TRBJ1-6, the complete variable domain is GAGVSQSPSNKVTEKGKDVELRCDPISGHTALYWYRQSLGQGLEFLIYFQGNSAPDKSGLPSDRFSAERTGGSVSTLTIQRTQQEDSAVYLCASSSAGHSSYNSPLHFGNGTRLTVT.

The sample holds many counts of this clonotype. The V and J genes are TRBV7-2 and TRBJ2-3, with TRBD2 matching over 8 bases. The germline CDR1 and CDR2 sequences are SGHTA and FQGNSA. This CDR3 is 13 amino acids long. With V trimmed by 4 bases and J by 5 bases, 2 bases remained unmatched. This CDR3 reads CASSSLAEDTQYF. The CDR3 DNA reads as TGTGCCAGCAGCTCACTAGCGGAAGATACGCAGTATTTT. Full variable domain (rest looked up from reference TRBV7-2 and TRBJ2-3): GAGVSQSPSNKVTEKGKDVELRCDPISGHTALYWYRQSLGQGLEFLIYFQGNSAPDKSGLPSDRFSAERTGGSVSTLTIQRTQQEDSAVYLCASSSLAEDTQYFGPGTRLTVL.

The genes are TRBV4-1 and TRBJ2-7, with 8 bases aligning to TRBD2. From germline, CDR1 is MGHRA and CDR2 YSYEKL. The CDR3 contains 15 residues. Trimming removed 3 bases from V and 4 bases from J; junction bases left unmatched: 8. As DNA, the CDR3 is TGCGCCAGCAGCCATGGACTAGCTTCTGCTTACGAGCAGTACTTC. This encodes CASSHGLASAYEQYF.

This clonotype was seen ten or more times. The genes are TRBV13 and TRBJ2-1; weak D call: TRBD2 (6 bases). V was clipped by 5 bases and J by 5 bases, with 22 bases between them. CDR1 PRHDT and CDR2 FYEKMQ come from the germline V gene (reference sequence). This CDR3 comprises 17 residues. In DNA form, the CDR3 reads TGTGCCAGCAGCCTCCAGGGACTTCTTCAACTTCACAATGAGCAGTTCTTC. Protein: CASSLQGLLQLHNEQFF.

This clonotype was counted many times. The chain couples TRBV5-5 to TRBJ1-2, with D unclear. CDR1 and CDR2 (germline): SGHKS, YYEKEE (reference sequence). The CDR3 is 12 residues long. With 1 base removed from V and 7 bases from J, the gap between germline ends came to 8 bases. The chain's CDR3 is CASSLLPSGYTF. The CDR3 DNA sequence: TGTGCCAGCAGCTTGCTACCCTCTGGCTACACCTTC.

V is TRBV7-8 and J is TRBJ2-2; D gene unclear. Germline V gene lookup returns CDR1 SGHVS and CDR2 FQNEAQ. The CDR3 totals 16 residues. V was shortened by 6 bases and J by 8 bases, with 22 bases between the two germline ends. The CDR3 region is CASRTPLRLVDGELFF. The CDR3 DNA is TGTGCCAGCAGAACCCCGTTAAGGCTGGTGGATGGGGAGCTGTTTTTT.

This clonotype was seen repeatedly, ten times or more. Here the CDR3 DNA reads TGCGCCAGCAGCACTCGGGACCAAAACACCGGGGAGCTGTTTTTT. Translated: CASSTRDQNTGELFF. The chain uses TRBV4-1 and TRBJ2-2, with D possibly being TRBD1 or TRBD2 (5 bases each). The V and J ends lost 5 bases and 2 bases respectively, with 12 bases between them. CDR1 and CDR2 (germline): MGHRA, YSYEKL. The CDR3 totals 15 residues.

This clonotype came up a few times. The rearrangement links TRBV5-1 to TRBJ2-3, with 11 positions matching TRBD2. The J segment lost 2 bases and the V segment lost 5 bases, leaving 10 bases of the junction unmatched. This CDR3 has 17 amino acids. The germline CDR1 and CDR2 sequences are SGHRS and YFSETQ. CDR3 protein: CASRLKTSGASTDTQYF. In DNA, the CDR3 is TGCGCCAGCAGGTTGAAGACTAGCGGGGCTTCCACAGATACGCAGTATTTT. Using reference TRBV5-1 and TRBJ2-3 for the parts outside the CDR3, the full variable domain is KAGVTQTPRYLIKTRGQQVTLSCSPISGHRSVSWYQQTPGQGLQFLFEYFSETQRNKGNFPGRFSGRQFSNSRSEMNVSTLELGDSALYLCASRLKTSGASTDTQYFGPGTRLTVL.

This clonotype was picked up a small number of times. The genes are TRBV20-1 and TRBJ2-1; D may be TRBD2 (6 bases). V was clipped by 2 bases and J by 6 bases, with 17 bases between them. The germline gives CDR1 DFQATT, CDR2 SNEGSKA (reference sequence). There are 15 residues in the CDR3. In DNA, the CDR3 is TGCAGTGCTAGAACCTTAGGAGGGAGGCGCAATGAGCAGTTCTTC. As protein: CSARTLGGRRNEQFF.

The rearrangement links TRBV29-1 to TRBJ2-7; D possibly corresponds to TRBD1 (6 bases). The ends were cut back, 5 bases at V and 2 bases at J, with 7 bases in the middle. Germline lookup yields CDR1 SQVTM and CDR2 ANQGSEA. The length of the CDR3 is 11 residues. CDR3 sequence reads: CSVRQAYEQYF. For the CDR3, the DNA is TGCAGCGTTCGACAGGCCTACGAGCAGTACTTC.

This clonotype was recorded a few times. The chain recombines TRBV12-3 or TRBV12-4 with TRBJ2-1, with 7 nucleotides matching TRBD2. The V segment lost 8 bases and the J segment 0 bases; nucleotides outside the gene matches: 7. This CDR3 contains 15 residues. The CDR3 DNA follows: TGTGCCAGCGGGAGGGGTCTGTACTCCTACAATGAGCAGTTCTTC. It translates to CASGRGLYSYNEQFF.

This clonotype came up a few times. The CDR3 DNA is TGCGCCAGCAGCGGAGACGGGACAGGGGTTTATGGCTACACCTTC. Translated, it gives CASSGDGTGVYGYTF. V and J are TRBV5-1 and TRBJ1-2, with 10 bases identical to TRBD1. J gave up 5 bases and V 4 bases, and 8 bases lay outside the gene matches. This CDR3 comprises 15 residues. CDR1 is SGHRS and CDR2 is YFSETQ in the germline V gene.

The J gene is TRBJ1-5, the V gene TRBV5-5; D gene uncertain. Germline lookup yields CDR1 SGHKS and CDR2 YYEKEE (reference sequence). The CDR3 extends over 15 amino acids. Deletions cut 5 bases from V and 2 bases from J, with 14 bases between. In DNA form, the CDR3 reads TGTGCCAGCAGGTCGCCCCGGGCGGGCAATCAGCCCCAGCATTTT. Encoded protein: CASRSPRAGNQPQHF.